The 11 T cell receptor beta chains below come from one sample, sequenced in a study of OX40 agonist ivuxolimab in advanced cancers. The assay was immunoSEQ multiplex PCR, and TCRdb's table has in-frame clones only and misses some. The table records nearly 60,000 clones, approximately 88% of them present only once. Sequencing was performed on CD4+ or CD8+ T cells sorted from blood, taken in a trial of the OX40 agonist ivuxolimab. Receptors were obtained from an adult with an advanced solid tumor such as melanoma, head and neck, liver or kidney cancer.

In DNA, the CDR3 is TGTGCCAGCAGTTACGCACAGGGGGCCTCCTACGAGCAGTACTTC. Translation gives CASSYAQGASYEQYF. This chain links TRBV6-5 with TRBJ2-7; 9 bases are shared with TRBD1. The CDR3 loop spans 15 amino acids. The V gene end was trimmed by 2 bases and the J gene end by 0 bases; junction bases not matched to a gene: 2. CDR1 and CDR2 from the germline V gene are MNHEY and SVGAGI.

The V and J genes are TRBV5-1 and TRBJ2-1; 8 positions match TRBD2. The trim removed 0 bases at V and 7 bases at J, leaving 6 bases unmatched. This CDR3 comprises 15 residues. The V gene's germline CDR1 is SGHRS and CDR2 YFSETQ. CDR3 residues: CASSLDSGSRNEQFF. CDR3 DNA sequence: TGCGCCAGCAGCTTGGACAGCGGGAGTCGGAATGAGCAGTTCTTC.

The chain is built from TRBV6-1 and TRBJ2-1; D unresolved. Germline values: CDR1 MNHNS, CDR2 SASEGT. Trimming pared 7 bases from V and 2 bases from J, leaving 12 bases between. The CDR3 spans 14 residues. CDR3 region: CASIPSAAYNEQFF. For the CDR3, the DNA is TGTGCCAGCATCCCCTCGGCAGCCTACAATGAGCAGTTCTTC.

This chain connects TRBV5-1 to TRBJ2-2, with TRBD2 as a possible D gene (6 bases). CDR3 length: 14 amino acids. Per the germline V gene, CDR1 is SGHRS and CDR2 is YFSETQ. Trimming removed 7 bases at V and 0 bases at J, with 10 bases between. In DNA form, the CDR3 reads TGCGCCAGCTGGGGAGGCGCGAACACCGGGGAGCTGTTTTTT. It codes for CASWGGANTGELFF.

The genes are TRBV7-9 and TRBJ2-6, with D unresolved. Germline V lookup: CDR1 SEHNR, CDR2 FQNEAQ (reference sequence). There are 17 residues in the CDR3. V was clipped by 5 bases and J by 2 bases, with 16 bases between them. As DNA, the CDR3 is TGTGCCAGCAGCCCTAAAAGGGTACTCACTGGGGCCAACGTCCTGACTTTC. Protein product: CASSPKRVLTGANVLTF.

This clone was detected once. The rearrangement joins TRBV6-1 to TRBJ2-1; D might be TRBD2 (6 bases). CDR1 and CDR2 from the germline V gene are MNHNS and SASEGT. With 3 bases removed from V and 6 bases from J, the gap between germline ends came to 18 bases. The CDR3 extends over 16 amino acids. CDR3: CASSDIFRRAVNEQFF. The CDR3 nucleotides are TGTGCCAGCAGTGACATATTCCGGAGGGCCGTCAATGAGCAGTTCTTC.

This chain uses TRBV25-1 with TRBJ2-2, with D maybe TRBD2 (5 bases). Trimming removed 9 bases from V and 12 bases from J, with 20 bases in between. Germline V gives CDR1 MGHDK, CDR2 SYGVNS. This CDR3 is 13 amino acids long. CDR3 DNA sequence: TGTGCCAGATCAGCGGATGTCAGTGGCAAGCTGTTTTTT. This codes for CARSADVSGKLFF.

V usage is TRBV15 and J usage is TRBJ2-7; 10 nucleotides align to TRBD1. Trimming cost V 1 base and J 2 bases; bases outside gene matches: 11. Germline values: CDR1 LNHNV, CDR2 YYDKDF (reference sequence). CDR3 length equals 18 residues. In DNA form, the CDR3 reads TGTGCCACCAGCAGAGGTTCCACAACCGGGACAGGGGCCTACGAGCAGTACTTC. Protein product: CATSRGSTTGTGAYEQYF. Variable domain in full (rest from reference TRBV15 and TRBJ2-7): DAMVIQNPRYQVTQFGKPVTLSCSQTLNHNVMYWYQQKSSQAPKLLFHYYDKDFNNEADTPDNFQSRRPNTSFCFLDIRSPGLGDTAMYLCATSRGSTTGTGAYEQYFGPGTRLTVT.

This chain connects TRBV27 to TRBJ2-1, with 9 nucleotides matching TRBD1. The V segment lost 1 base and the J segment 6 bases; nucleotides outside the gene matches: 7. Germline lookup yields CDR1 MNHEY and CDR2 SMNVEV (reference sequence). The CDR3 contains 16 residues. CDR3 coding DNA: TGTGCCAGCAGTTTATATCCACAGGGGGCGCGCAATGAGCAGTTCTTC. Residues: CASSLYPQGARNEQFF.

The CDR3 here is CASSYRDGDYGYTF. DNA of the CDR3: TGCGCCAGCAGCTACAGGGATGGGGACTATGGCTACACCTTC. This chain connects TRBV4-3 to TRBJ1-2, with D tentatively TRBD1 (6 bases). Germline lookup yields CDR1 LGHNA and CDR2 YSLEER. V dropped 5 bases and J dropped 3 bases, with 13 bases sitting between them. The CDR3 covers 14 residues.

The chain recombines TRBV27 with TRBJ1-2; TRBD1 matches at 7 bases. The CDR3 has 13 residues. The germline V gene encodes CDR1 MNHEY and CDR2 SMNVEV (reference sequence). Trimming cost V 5 bases and J 7 bases; bases outside gene matches: 7. CDR3 sequence: CASSERTGFGYTF. The CDR3 DNA reads as TGTGCCAGCAGTGAAAGGACAGGATTTGGCTACACCTTC.